The source of this T cell receptor (beta chain) is a study of T cells in Graves' hyperthyroidism and ophthalmopathy. Study outcomes and limitations: Clonotypes that were expanded in thyroid above 0.001 mostly appeared in blood too.

Patients were excluded because of uncontrolled infection, other autoimmune disease, pregnancy or lactation. The V gene lost 0 bases and the J gene lost 0 bases, with 9 bases spanning the gap. The CDR3 covers 15 residues. Germline V gene lookup returns CDR1 SGHRS and CDR2 YFSETQ. TCR beta CDR3 sequences were amplified from RNA transcripts. The HTBI primer set drove a first-round RT-PCR of the TCR CDR3. Each CDR3 protein gets one entry after TCRdb re-called the multiplex PCR reads with MiXCR. The sample includes approximately 200,000 distinct CDR3 sequences, around 19% of them seen just once. In its sample, this clonotype was seen many times. Its matching antigen is unknown.

Sequences were obtained from blood. The TCR originated in a man aged 35-49 years with Graves' hyperthyroidism. The chain joins TRBV5-1 to TRBJ1-2; perhaps TRBD1 as D (5 bases). DNA for the CDR3: TGCGCCAGCAGCTTGGAGGACACAGCTAACTATGGCTACACCTTC. Amino acids: CASSLEDTANYGYTF.